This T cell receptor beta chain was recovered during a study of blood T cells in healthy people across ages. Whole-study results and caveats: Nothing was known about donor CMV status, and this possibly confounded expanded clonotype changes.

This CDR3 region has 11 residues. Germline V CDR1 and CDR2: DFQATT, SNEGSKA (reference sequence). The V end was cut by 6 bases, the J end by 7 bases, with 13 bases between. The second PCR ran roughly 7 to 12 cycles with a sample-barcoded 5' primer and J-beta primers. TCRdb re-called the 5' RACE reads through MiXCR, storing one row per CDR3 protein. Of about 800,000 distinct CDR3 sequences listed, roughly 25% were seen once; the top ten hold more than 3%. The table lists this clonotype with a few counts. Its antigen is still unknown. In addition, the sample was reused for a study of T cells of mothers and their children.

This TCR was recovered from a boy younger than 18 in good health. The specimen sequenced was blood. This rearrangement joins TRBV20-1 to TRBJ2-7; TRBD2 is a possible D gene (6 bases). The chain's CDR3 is CSAQGGEEQYF. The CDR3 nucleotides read TGCAGTGCCCAGGGAGGTGAGGAGCAGTACTTC.